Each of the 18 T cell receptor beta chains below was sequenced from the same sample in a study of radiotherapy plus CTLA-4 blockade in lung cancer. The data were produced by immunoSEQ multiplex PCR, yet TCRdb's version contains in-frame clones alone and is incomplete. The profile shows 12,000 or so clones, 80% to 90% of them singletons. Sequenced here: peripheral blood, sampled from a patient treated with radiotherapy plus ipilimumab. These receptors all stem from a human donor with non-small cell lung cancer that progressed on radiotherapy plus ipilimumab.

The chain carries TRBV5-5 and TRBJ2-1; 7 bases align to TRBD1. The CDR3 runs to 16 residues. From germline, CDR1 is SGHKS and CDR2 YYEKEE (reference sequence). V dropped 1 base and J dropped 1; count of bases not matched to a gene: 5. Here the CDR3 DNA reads TGTGCCAGCAGCTTGCCAGGGGGAGATTCCTACAATGAGCAGTTCTTC. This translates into CASSLPGGDSYNEQFF.

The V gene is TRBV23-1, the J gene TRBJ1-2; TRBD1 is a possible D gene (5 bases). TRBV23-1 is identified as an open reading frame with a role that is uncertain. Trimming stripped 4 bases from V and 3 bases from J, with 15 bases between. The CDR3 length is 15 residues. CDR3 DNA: TGCGCCAGCAGTCCCTACGGGACGCGGGACTATGGCTACACCTTC. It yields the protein CASSPYGTRDYGYTF.

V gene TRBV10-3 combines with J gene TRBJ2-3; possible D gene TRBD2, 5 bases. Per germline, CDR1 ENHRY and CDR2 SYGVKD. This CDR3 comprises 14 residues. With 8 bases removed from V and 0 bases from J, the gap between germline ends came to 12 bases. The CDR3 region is CAIAGPGSTDTQYF. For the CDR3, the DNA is TGTGCCATCGCTGGGCCGGGAAGCACAGATACGCAGTATTTT.

DNA for the CDR3: TGTGCCAGCAGCCCACTAACCTTTAAAACCCGGGGACAAAGACAGGGGCCAGATACGCAGTATTTT. It specifies CASSPLTFKTRGQRQGPDTQYF. The J gene is TRBJ2-3, the V gene TRBV27; 8 bases are shared with TRBD1. CDR1 is MNHEY, CDR2 SMNVEV, per germline (reference sequence). The CDR3 length is 22 residues. The V and J ends lost 6 bases and 4 bases, in that order; junction bases with no gene match: 30.

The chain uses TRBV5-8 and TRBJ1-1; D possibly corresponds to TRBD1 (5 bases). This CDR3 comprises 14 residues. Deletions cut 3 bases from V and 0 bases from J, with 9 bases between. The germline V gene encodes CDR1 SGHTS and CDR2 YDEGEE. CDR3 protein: CASSWGELNTEAFF. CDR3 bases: TGTGCCAGCAGCTGGGGGGAGCTGAACACTGAAGCTTTCTTT. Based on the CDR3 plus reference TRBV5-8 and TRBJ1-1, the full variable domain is EAGVTQSPTHLIKTRGQQATLRCSPISGHTSVYWYQQALGLGLQFLLWYDEGEERNRGNFPPRFSGRQFPNYSSELNVNALELEDSALYLCASSWGELNTEAFFGQGTRLTVV.

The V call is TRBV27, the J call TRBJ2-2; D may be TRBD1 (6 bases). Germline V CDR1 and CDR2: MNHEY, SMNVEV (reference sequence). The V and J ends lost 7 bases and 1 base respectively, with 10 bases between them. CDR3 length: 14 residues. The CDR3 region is CASIETGNTGELFF. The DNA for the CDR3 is TGTGCCAGCATAGAGACAGGGAACACCGGGGAGCTGTTTTTT.

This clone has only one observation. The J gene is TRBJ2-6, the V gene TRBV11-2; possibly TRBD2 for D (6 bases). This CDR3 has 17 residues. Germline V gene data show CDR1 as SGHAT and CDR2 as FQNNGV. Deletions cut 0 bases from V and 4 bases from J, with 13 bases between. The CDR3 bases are TGTGCCAGCAGCTTAGAGCGGGGAATGAGGGGGGCCAACGTCCTGACTTTC. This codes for CASSLERGMRGANVLTF.

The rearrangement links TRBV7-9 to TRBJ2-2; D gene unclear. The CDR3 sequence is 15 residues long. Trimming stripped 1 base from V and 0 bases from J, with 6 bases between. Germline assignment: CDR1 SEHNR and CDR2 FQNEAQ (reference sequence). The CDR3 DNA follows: TGTGCCAGCAGCTTAGAGGCAGCGAACACCGGGGAGCTGTTTTTT. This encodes CASSLEAANTGELFF.

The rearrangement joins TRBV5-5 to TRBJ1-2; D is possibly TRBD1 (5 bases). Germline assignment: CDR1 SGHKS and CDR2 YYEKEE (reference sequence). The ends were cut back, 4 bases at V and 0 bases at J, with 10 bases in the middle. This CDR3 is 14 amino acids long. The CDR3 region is CASSTGTANYGYTF. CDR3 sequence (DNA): TGTGCCAGCAGCACTGGGACGGCTAACTATGGCTACACCTTC.

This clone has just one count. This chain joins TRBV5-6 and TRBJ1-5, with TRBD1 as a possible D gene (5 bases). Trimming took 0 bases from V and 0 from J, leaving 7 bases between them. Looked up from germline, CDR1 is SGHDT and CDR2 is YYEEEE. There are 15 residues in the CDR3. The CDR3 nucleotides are TGTGCCAGCAGCTTGGGGACACCTAGCAATCAGCCCCAGCATTTT. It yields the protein CASSLGTPSNQPQHF.

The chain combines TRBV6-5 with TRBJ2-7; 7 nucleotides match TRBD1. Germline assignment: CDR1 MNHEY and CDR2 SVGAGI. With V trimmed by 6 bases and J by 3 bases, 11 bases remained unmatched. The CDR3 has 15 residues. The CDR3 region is CASREGAGTLYEQYF. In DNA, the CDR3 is TGTGCCAGCAGAGAGGGGGCTGGTACCCTCTACGAGCAGTACTTC.

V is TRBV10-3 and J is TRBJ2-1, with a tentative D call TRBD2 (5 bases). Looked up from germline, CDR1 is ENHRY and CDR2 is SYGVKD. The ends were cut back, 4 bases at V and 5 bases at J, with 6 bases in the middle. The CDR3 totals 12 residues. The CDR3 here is CAISGTDNEQFF. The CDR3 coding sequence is TGTGCCATCAGTGGGACTGACAATGAGCAGTTCTTC.

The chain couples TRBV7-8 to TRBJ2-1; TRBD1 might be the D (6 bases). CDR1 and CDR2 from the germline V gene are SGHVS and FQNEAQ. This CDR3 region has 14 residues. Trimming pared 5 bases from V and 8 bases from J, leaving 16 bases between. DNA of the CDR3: TGTGCCAGCAGCCGCCAGGGTGGGGGCGATGAGCAGTTCTTC. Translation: CASSRQGGGDEQFF.

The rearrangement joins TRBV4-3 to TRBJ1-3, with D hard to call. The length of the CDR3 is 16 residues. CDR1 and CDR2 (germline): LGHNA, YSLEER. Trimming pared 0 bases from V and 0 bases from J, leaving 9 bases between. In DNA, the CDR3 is TGCGCCAGCAGCCAAGATTGGAAGAGCTCTGGAAACACCATATATTTT. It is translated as CASSQDWKSSGNTIYF.

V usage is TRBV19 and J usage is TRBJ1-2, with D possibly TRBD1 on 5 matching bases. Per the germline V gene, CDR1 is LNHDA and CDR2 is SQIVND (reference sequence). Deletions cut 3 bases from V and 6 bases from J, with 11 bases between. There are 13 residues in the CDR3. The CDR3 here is CASSMWDGNGYTF. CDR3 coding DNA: TGTGCCAGTAGTATGTGGGACGGAAATGGCTACACCTTC. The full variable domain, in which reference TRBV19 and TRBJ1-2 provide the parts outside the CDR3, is DGGITQSPKYLFRKEGQNVTLSCEQNLNHDAMYWYRQDPGQGLRLIYYSQIVNDFQKGDIAEGYSVSREKKESFPLTVTSAQKNPTAFYLCASSMWDGNGYTFGSGTRLTVV.

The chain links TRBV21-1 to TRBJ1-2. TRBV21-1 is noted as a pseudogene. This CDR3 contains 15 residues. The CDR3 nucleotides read TGTGCCAGCAGCAAAGTTCGGGAGGGTCACTATGGCTACACCTTC. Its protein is CASSKVREGHYGYTF.

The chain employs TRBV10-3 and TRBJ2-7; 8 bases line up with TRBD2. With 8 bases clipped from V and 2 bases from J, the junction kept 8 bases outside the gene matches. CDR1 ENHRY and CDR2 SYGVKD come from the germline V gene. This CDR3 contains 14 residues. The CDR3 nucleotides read TGTGCCATCGCGGGAGGCGACGGTGCCTACGAGCAGTACTTC. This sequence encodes CAIAGGDGAYEQYF.

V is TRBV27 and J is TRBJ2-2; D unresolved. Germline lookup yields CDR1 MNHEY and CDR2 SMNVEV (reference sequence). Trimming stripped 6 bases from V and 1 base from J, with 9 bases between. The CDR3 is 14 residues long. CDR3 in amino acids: CASSPDGNTGELFF. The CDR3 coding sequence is TGTGCCAGCAGCCCGGACGGGAACACCGGGGAGCTGTTTTTT.